These 4 T cell receptor beta chains came from one sample sequenced in a study of regulatory T cells in long-lasting Graves disease. Libraries of TCR beta came from iRepertoire HTBI primers plus Arm-PCR of CDR3 regions. TCRdb recomputed calls from the multiplex PCR reads with MiXCR, one row per CDR3 protein. The sample carries fewer than 400,000 distinct CDR3 sequences, under 20% recorded once. The time point: newly diagnosed GD, antithyroid drugs for less than 3 months. Making the TCR library involved RNA that had been extracted from PBMCs. Sequencing was performed on peripheral blood mononuclear cells (PBMCs), taken at new diagnosis, from a patient treated with antithyroid drugs. The receptors originated from a female donor with Graves disease.

The sample holds many counts of this clonotype. The chain employs TRBV5-1 and TRBJ1-6; tentative D call: TRBD1 (6 bases). This CDR3 comprises 15 residues. Trimming took off 0 bases at V and 11 bases at J, with 15 bases between the two ends. Germline CDR1 reads SGHRS; CDR2 reads YFSETQ. The CDR3 coding sequence is TGCGCCAGCAGCTTGGAAGACAGGTTTGGGACACCCCTCCACTTT. Its translation is CASSLEDRFGTPLHF. Using reference TRBV5-1 and TRBJ1-6 for the parts outside the CDR3, the full variable domain is KAGVTQTPRYLIKTRGQQVTLSCSPISGHRSVSWYQQTPGQGLQFLFEYFSETQRNKGNFPGRFSGRQFSNSRSEMNVSTLELGDSALYLCASSLEDRFGTPLHFGNGTRLTVT.

This clonotype was seen ten or more times. This chain joins TRBV28 and TRBJ2-2; TRBD1 aligns across 7 bases. With V trimmed by 5 bases and J by 1 base, 4 bases remained unmatched. CDR1 is MDHEN, CDR2 SYDVKM, per germline. The CDR3 sequence is 15 residues long. The CDR3 DNA follows: TGTGCCAGCAGTCCTTGGACAGGGAACACCGGGGAGCTGTTTTTT. Its translation: CASSPWTGNTGELFF.

There are many counts of this clonotype. V usage is TRBV24-1 and J usage is TRBJ1-1; D uncertain. This CDR3 has 12 amino acids. The ends were cut back, 4 bases at V and 7 bases at J, with 9 bases in the middle. Germline loops: CDR1 KGHDR, CDR2 SFDVKD. For the CDR3, the DNA is TGTGCCACCAGTGACCCTAAGGATGAAGCTTTCTTT. Residues: CATSDPKDEAFF.

This clonotype was found a few times. The chain uses TRBV4-1 and TRBJ2-4; TRBD2 might be the D (5 bases). In germline, CDR1 is MGHRA, CDR2 YSYEKL. The length of the CDR3 is 17 residues. Trimming left V 2 bases short and J 0 bases short, with 14 bases between. The CDR3: CASSQPSRGLAKNIQYF. The CDR3 region has the DNA TGCGCCAGCAGCCAACCCAGTCGAGGACTAGCCAAAAACATTCAGTACTTC.